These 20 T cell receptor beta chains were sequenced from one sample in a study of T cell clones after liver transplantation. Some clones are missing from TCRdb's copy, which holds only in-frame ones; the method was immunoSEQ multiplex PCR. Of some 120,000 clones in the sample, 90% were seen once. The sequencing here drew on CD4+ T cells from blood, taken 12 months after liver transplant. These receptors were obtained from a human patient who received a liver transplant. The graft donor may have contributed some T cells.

The CDR3 spells CASSFGFQETQYF. In DNA, the CDR3 is TGTGCCAGCAGCTTTGGATTTCAAGAGACCCAGTACTTC. The gene calls are TRBV11-2 and TRBJ2-5; D gene unclear. Trimming took 3 bases from V and 2 from J, leaving 7 bases between them. The V gene's germline CDR1 is SGHAT and CDR2 FQNNGV. The length of the CDR3 is 13 residues. Combining the CDR3 with reference TRBV11-2 and TRBJ2-5 gives the whole variable domain EAGVAQSPRYKIIEKRQSVAFWCNPISGHATLYWYQQILGQGPKLLIQFQNNGVVDDSQLPKDRFSAERLKGVDSTLKIQPAKLEDSAVYLCASSFGFQETQYFGPGTRLLVL.

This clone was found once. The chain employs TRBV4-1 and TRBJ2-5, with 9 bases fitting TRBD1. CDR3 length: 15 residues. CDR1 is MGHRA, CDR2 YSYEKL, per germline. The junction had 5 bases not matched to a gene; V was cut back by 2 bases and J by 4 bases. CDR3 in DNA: TGCGCCAGCAGCCAACCCACAGGGGGCGGAGAGACCCAGTACTTC. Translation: CASSQPTGGGETQYF.

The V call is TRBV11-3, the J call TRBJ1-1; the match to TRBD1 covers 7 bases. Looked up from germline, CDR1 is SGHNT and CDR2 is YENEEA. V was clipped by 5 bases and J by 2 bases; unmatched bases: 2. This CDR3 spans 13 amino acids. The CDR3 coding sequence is TGTGCCAGCAGCGACAGGGTTAACACTGAAGCTTTCTTT. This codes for CASSDRVNTEAFF. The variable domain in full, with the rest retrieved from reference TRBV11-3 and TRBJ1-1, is EAGVVQSPRYKIIEKKQPVAFWCNPISGHNTLYWYLQNLGQGPELLIRYENEEAVDDSQLPKDRFSAERLKGVDSTLKIQPAELGDSAVYLCASSDRVNTEAFFGQGTRLTVV.

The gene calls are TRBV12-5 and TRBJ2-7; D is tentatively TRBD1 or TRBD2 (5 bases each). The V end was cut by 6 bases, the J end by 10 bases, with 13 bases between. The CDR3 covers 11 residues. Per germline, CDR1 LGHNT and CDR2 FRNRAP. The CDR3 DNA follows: TGTGCTAGTGGCCTAGACGGGGACCAGTACTTC. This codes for CASGLDGDQYF.

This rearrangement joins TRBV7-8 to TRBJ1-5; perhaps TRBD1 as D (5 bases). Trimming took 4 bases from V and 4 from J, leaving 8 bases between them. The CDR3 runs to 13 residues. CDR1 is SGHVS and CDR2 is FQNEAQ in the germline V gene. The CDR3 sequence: CASSSGGNQPQHF. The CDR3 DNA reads TGTGCCAGCAGCTCGGGGGGGAATCAGCCCCAGCATTTT.

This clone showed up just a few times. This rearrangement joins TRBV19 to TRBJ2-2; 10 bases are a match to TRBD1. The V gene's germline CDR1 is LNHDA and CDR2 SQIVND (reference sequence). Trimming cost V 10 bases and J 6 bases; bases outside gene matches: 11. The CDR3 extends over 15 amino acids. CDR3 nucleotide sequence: TGTGCCACCCTATCGGGGACAGGGGCCTCCGGGGAGCTGTTTTTT. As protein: CATLSGTGASGELFF.

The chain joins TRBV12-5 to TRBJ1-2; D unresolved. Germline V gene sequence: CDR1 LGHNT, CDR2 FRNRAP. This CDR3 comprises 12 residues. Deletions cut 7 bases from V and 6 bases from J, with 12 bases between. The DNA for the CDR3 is TGTGCTAGTGCCAGAGACCGACATGGCTACACCTTC. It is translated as CASARDRHGYTF.

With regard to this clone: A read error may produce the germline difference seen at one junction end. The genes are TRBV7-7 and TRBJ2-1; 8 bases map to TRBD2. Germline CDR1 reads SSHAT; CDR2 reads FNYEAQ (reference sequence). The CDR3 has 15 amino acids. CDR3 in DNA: TGTGCTAGCAGCTCTAGCGGGTTGGACCAGAGTGAGCAGTTCTTC. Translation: CASSSSGLDQSEQFF.

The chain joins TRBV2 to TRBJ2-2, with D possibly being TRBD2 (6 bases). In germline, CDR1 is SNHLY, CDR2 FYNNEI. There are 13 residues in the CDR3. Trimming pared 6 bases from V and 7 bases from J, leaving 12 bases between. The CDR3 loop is CASSALSGGELFF. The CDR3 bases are TGTGCCAGCAGCGCCCTTAGCGGCGGGGAGCTGTTTTTT.

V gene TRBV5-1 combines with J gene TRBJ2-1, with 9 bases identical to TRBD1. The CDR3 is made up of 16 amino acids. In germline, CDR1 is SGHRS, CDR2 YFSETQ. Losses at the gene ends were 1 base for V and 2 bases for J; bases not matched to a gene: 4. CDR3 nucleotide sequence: TGCGCCAGCAGCTTGACGGGACAGGGACCCTACAATGAGCAGTTCTTC. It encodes CASSLTGQGPYNEQFF. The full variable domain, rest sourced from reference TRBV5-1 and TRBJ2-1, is KAGVTQTPRYLIKTRGQQVTLSCSPISGHRSVSWYQQTPGQGLQFLFEYFSETQRNKGNFPGRFSGRQFSNSRSEMNVSTLELGDSALYLCASSLTGQGPYNEQFFGPGTRLTVL.

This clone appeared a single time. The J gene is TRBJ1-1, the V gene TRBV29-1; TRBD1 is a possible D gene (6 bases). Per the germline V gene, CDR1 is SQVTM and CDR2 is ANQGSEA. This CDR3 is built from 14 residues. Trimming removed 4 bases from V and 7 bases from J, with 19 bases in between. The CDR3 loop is CSVARDNLVGEAFF. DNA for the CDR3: TGCAGCGTTGCTCGGGACAACCTAGTAGGTGAAGCTTTCTTT. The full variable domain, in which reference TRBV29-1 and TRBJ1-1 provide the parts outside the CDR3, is SAVISQKPSRDICQRGTSLTIQCQVDSQVTMMFWYRQQPGQSLTLIATANQGSEATYESGFVIDKFPISRPNLTFSTLTVSNMSPEDSSIYLCSVARDNLVGEAFFGQGTRLTVV.

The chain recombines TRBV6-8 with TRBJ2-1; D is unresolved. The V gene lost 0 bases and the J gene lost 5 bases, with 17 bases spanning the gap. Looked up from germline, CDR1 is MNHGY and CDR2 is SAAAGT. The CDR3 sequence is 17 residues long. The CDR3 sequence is CASSYSRSGRSDNEQFF. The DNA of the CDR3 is TGTGCCAGCAGTTACTCGAGGAGTGGGCGGAGTGACAATGAGCAGTTCTTC.

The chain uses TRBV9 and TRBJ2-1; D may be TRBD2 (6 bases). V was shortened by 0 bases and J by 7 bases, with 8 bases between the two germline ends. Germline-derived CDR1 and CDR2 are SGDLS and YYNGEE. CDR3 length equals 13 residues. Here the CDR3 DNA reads TGTGCCAGCAGCGTAGCTGGGACTAATGAGCAGTTCTTC. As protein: CASSVAGTNEQFF.

In nucleotides, the CDR3 is TGTGCCAGCAGTCCGACAGGGGGGACCTACAATGAGCAGTTCTTC. Amino acids: CASSPTGGTYNEQFF. The chain links TRBV6-5 to TRBJ2-1; 9 bases agree with TRBD1. The length of the CDR3 is 15 residues. The V gene's germline CDR1 is MNHEY and CDR2 SVGAGI. J gave up 2 bases and V 5 bases, and 4 bases lay outside the gene matches.

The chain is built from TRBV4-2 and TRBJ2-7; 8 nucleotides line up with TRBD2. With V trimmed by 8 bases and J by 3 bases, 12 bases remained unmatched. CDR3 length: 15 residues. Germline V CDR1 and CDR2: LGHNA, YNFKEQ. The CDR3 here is CASQSMAGGVYEQYF. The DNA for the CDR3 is TGTGCCAGCCAGTCTATGGCGGGAGGTGTCTACGAGCAGTACTTC.

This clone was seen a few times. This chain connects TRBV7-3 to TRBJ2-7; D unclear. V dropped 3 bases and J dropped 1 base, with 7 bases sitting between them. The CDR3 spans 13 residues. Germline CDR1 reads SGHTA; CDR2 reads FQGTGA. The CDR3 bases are TGTGCCAGCAGCTTTATGGCGTCCTACGAGCAGTACTTC. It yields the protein CASSFMASYEQYF.

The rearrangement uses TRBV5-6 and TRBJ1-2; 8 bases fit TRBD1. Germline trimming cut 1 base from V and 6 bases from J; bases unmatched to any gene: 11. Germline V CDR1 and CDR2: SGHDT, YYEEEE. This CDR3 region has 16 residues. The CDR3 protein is CASSLYGQGVGNGYTF. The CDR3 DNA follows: TGTGCCAGCAGCTTGTACGGACAGGGCGTCGGAAATGGCTACACCTTC.

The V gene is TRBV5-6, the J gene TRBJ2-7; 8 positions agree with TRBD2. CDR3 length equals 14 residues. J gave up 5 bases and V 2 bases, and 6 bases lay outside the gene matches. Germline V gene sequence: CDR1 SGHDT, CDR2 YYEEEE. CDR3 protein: CASSFPGLGNEQYF. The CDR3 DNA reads TGTGCCAGCAGCTTCCCGGGACTAGGAAACGAGCAGTACTTC.

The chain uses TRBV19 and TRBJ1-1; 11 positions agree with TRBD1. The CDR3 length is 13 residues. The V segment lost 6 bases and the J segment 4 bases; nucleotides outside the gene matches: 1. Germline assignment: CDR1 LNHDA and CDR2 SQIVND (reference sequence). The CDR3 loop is CASRDRGLTEAFF. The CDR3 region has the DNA TGTGCCAGTAGGGACAGGGGGCTCACTGAAGCTTTCTTT.

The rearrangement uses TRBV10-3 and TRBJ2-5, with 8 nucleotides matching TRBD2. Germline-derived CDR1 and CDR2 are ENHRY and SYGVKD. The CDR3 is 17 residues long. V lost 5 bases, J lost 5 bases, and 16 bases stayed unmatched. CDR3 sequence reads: CAISNKREGTMAETQYF. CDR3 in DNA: TGTGCCATCAGTAACAAACGGGAGGGGACTATGGCGGAGACCCAGTACTTC.